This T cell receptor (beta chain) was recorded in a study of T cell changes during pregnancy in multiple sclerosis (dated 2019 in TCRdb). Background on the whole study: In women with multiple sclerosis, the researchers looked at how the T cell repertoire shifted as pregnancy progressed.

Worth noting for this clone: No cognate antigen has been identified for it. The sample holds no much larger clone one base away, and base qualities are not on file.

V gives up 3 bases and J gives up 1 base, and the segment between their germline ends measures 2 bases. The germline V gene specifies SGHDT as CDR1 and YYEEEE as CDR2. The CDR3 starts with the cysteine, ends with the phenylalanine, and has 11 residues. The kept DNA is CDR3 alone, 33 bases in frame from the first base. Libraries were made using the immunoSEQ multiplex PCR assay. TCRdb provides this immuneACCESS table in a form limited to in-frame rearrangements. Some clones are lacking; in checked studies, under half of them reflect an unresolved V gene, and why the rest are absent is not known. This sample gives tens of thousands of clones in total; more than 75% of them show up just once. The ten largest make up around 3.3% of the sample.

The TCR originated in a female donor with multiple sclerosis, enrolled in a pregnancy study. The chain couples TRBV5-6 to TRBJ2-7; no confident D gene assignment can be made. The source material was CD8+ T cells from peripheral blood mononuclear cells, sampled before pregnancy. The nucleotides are TGTGCCAGCAGCTCTTCCTACGAGCAGTACTTC. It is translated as CASSSSYEQYF. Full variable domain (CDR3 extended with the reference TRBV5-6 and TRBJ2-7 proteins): DAGVTQSPTHLIKTRGQQVTLRCSPKSGHDTVSWYQQALGQGPQFIFQYYEEEERQRGNFPDRFSGHQFPNYSSELNVNALLLGDSALYLCASSSSYEQYFGPGTRLTVT.